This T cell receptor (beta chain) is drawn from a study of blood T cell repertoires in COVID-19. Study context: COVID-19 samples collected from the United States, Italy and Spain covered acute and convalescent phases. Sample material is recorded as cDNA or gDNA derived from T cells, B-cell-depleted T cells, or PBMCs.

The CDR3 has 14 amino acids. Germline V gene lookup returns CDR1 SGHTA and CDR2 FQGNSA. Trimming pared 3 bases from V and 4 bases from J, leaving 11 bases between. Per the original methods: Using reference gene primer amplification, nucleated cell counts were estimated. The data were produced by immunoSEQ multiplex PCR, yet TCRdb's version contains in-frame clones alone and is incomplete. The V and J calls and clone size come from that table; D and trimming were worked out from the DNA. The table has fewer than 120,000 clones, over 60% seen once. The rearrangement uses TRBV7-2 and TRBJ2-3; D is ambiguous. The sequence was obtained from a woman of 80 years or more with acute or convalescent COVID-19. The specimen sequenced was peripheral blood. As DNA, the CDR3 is TGTGCCAGCAGCTTTCGAGAAAGCGCAGATACGCAGTATTTT. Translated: CASSFRESADTQYF.